The T cell receptor (beta chain) under discussion was sequenced for a study of shared clonotypes between healthy human individuals. Study summary: CD4 naive and CD4 memory each took three plates per donor, while CD8 naive took two and CD8 memory one.

Selected positively for CCR7 and CD45RO-negative, naive CD8 cells excluded terminally differentiated effector memory CD45RA+ cells. Everyone who donated was a Caucasian adult who lived in Nashville, Tennessee. CDR1 and CDR2 from the germline V gene are ENHRY and SYGVKD. V was trimmed by 2 bases and J by 5 bases, leaving 15 bases between them. The CDR3 is 15 amino acids. Profiled with immunoSEQ multiplex PCR; TCRdb holds only in-frame clones, not every one. The table lists about 550,000 clones, roughly 95% of them singletons. The gene calls are TRBV10-3 and TRBJ2-5; D assignment may be TRBD1 or TRBD2 (5 bases each). The sequencing input was naive CD8+ T cells sorted from blood. The clonotype comes from a woman aged 25 to 39 in good health. The CDR3 reads CAISEPTGTLETQYF. As DNA, the CDR3 is TGTGCCATCAGTGAGCCAACCGGGACCCTGGAGACCCAGTACTTC.